The 5 T cell receptor beta chains in this list originate from one sample, sequenced in a study of T cells in Graves' hyperthyroidism and ophthalmopathy. RNA transcripts served as the template for amplifying TCR beta CDR3 regions. First-round RT-PCR with HTBI primers amplified the TCR CDR3 region. MiXCR was run by TCRdb on the multiplex PCR reads, yielding one entry per CDR3 protein. Of 750,000 to 900,000 distinct CDR3 sequences listed, approximately 40% are singletons. Sequencing was carried out using blood. Receptors originate from a man younger than 35 with Graves' hyperthyroidism.

The rearrangement uses TRBV20-1 and TRBJ1-6, with D unclear. The CDR3 runs 14 residues. Germline CDR1 is DFQATT and CDR2 is SNEGSKA (reference sequence). With 1 base removed from V and 8 bases from J, the gap between germline ends came to 12 bases. As DNA, the CDR3 is TGCAGTGCTAGAGGGACGAAGGGTGATTCACCCCTCCACTTT. Its translation: CSARGTKGDSPLHF.

In its sample, this clonotype was seen many times. The DNA for the CDR3 is TGTGCCAGCAGTGCCCACTTGGGAGGGAACACTGAAGCTTTCTTT. It encodes CASSAHLGGNTEAFF. The chain combines TRBV25-1 with TRBJ1-1; D remains unclear. Germline V gene sequence: CDR1 MGHDK, CDR2 SYGVNS. The CDR3 has 15 residues. V lost 4 bases to trimming and J lost 1 base, with 13 bases between them.

This clonotype has a count of ten or more. The chain employs TRBV7-2 and TRBJ2-7, with D perhaps matching TRBD1 (5 bases). Trimming cost V 5 bases and J 7 bases, with 15 bases left between them. Germline values: CDR1 SGHTA, CDR2 FQGNSA. This CDR3 is built from 13 residues. CDR3 bases: TGTGCCAGCAGCCCCAGGGCGGCGGAGGAGCAGTACTTC. Encoded protein: CASSPRAAEEQYF.

This clonotype has a handful of counts. The genes are TRBV11-2 and TRBJ2-7, with D perhaps matching TRBD1 or TRBD2 (5 bases each). The CDR3 covers 15 residues. Germline CDR1 SGHAT, CDR2 FQNNGV. V shed 5 bases and J shed 9 bases, with 23 bases lying between them. CDR3 protein: CASSPLRGPSLGQYF. The CDR3 DNA reads as TGTGCCAGCAGCCCCTTGAGGGGACCCTCACTCGGGCAGTACTTC.

The sample holds a few counts of this clonotype. The V and J genes are TRBV7-9 and TRBJ1-2; weak D call: TRBD1 (5 bases). The CDR3 runs to 18 residues. CDR1 is SEHNR, CDR2 FQNEAQ, per germline (reference sequence). V was clipped by 5 bases and J by 3 bases, with 25 bases between them. The CDR3 sequence: CASSPLGGGTYGDYGYTF. CDR3 DNA: TGTGCCAGCAGCCCCTTAGGAGGTGGGACGTATGGGGACTATGGCTACACCTTC.